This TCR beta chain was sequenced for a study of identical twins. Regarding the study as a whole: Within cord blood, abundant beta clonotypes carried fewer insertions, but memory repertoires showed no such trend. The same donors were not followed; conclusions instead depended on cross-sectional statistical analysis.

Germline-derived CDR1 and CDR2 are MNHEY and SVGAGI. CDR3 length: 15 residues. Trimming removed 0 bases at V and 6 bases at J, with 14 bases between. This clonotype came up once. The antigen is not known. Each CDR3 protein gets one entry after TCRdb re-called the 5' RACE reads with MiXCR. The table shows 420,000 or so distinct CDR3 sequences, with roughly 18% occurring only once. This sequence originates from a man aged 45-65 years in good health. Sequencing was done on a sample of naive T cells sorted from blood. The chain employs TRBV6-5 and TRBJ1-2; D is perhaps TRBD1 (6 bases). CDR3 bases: TGTGCCAGCAGTTACTCGATGGGGGCGCAAAATGGCTACACCTTC. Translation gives CASSYSMGAQNGYTF.